A selection of T cell receptor beta chains follows, all from one sample in a study of OX40 agonist ivuxolimab in advanced cancers. The data were produced by immunoSEQ multiplex PCR, yet TCRdb's version contains in-frame clones alone and is incomplete. Of approximately 100,000 clones in the sample, 92% were seen once. This sample comprised CD4+ or CD8+ T cells sorted from blood, obtained in a trial of the OX40 agonist ivuxolimab. Receptor source: an adult with an advanced solid tumor such as melanoma, head and neck, liver or kidney cancer. Both conserved end residues are part of each CDR3. The D gene is left open where the match is weak.

j_call: TRBJ2-5; v_call: TRBV11-2; d_call: -; cdr3_nt: TGTGCCAGCAGCTTAGGACTAACTCAAGAGACCCAGTACTTC; cdr3_aa: CASSLGLTQETQYF
j_call: TRBJ2-2; v_call: TRBV7-9; d_call: -; cdr3_nt: TGTGCCAGCAGCGGACCCAGAGAGAACACCGGGGAGCTGTTTTTT; cdr3_aa: CASSGPRENTGELFF
j_call: TRBJ2-5; v_call: TRBV2; d_call: TRBD2; cdr3_nt: TGTGCCAGCATGGGCTTCGGCGGGAGGGCCGGGGAGACCCAGTACTTC; cdr3_aa: CASMGFGGRAGETQYF
j_call: TRBJ1-2; v_call: TRBV2; d_call: TRBD1; cdr3_nt: TGTGCCAGCAGTGGAATGGGACAGGGGCATGGCTACACCTTC; cdr3_aa: CASSGMGQGHGYTF
j_call: TRBJ2-5; v_call: TRBV6-5; d_call: -; cdr3_nt: TGTGCCAGCAGTCCTAATAGAGTCGCAGAGACCCAGTACTTC; cdr3_aa: CASSPNRVAETQYF
j_call: TRBJ2-7; v_call: TRBV5-5; d_call: -; cdr3_nt: TGTGCCAGCAGCCCGGGACTTGGGGGGCTCTACGAGCAGTACTTC; cdr3_aa: CASSPGLGGLYEQYF
j_call: TRBJ2-7; v_call: TRBV6-6; d_call: -; cdr3_nt: TGTGCCAGCACCAGTCACCTCTACGAGCAGTACTTC; cdr3_aa: CASTSHLYEQYF
j_call: TRBJ1-4; v_call: TRBV6-5; d_call: -; cdr3_nt: TGTGCCAGCAGTTACTCGTCAGGAGCCGAAAAACTGTTTTTT; cdr3_aa: CASSYSSGAEKLFF
j_call: TRBJ2-1; v_call: TRBV12-5; d_call: -; cdr3_nt: TGTGCTAGTGGTTTGGGCGGGACGGGGTACAATGAGCAGTTCTTC; cdr3_aa: CASGLGGTGYNEQFF
j_call: TRBJ2-5; v_call: TRBV5-6; d_call: TRBD1; cdr3_nt: TGTGCCAGCAGCTCCCGCCGGGACAGCCTTCCACCATTAGAGACCCAGTACTTC; cdr3_aa: CASSSRRDSLPPLETQYF
j_call: TRBJ2-7; v_call: TRBV9; d_call: -; cdr3_nt: TGTGCCAGCAGCCGAGGGTGGGGGAGAAAGTCCGAGCAGTACTTC; cdr3_aa: CASSRGWGRKSEQYF
j_call: TRBJ1-5; v_call: TRBV18; d_call: -; cdr3_nt: TGTGCCAGCTCACCGGGTAACAAGGGGAAGAGCAATCAGCCCCAGCATTTT; cdr3_aa: CASSPGNKGKSNQPQHF
j_call: TRBJ2-4; v_call: TRBV13; d_call: -; cdr3_nt: TGTGCCAGCAGCTTAGAGGGATTAGGGACGGTCAAAAACATTCAGTACTTC; cdr3_aa: CASSLEGLGTVKNIQYF
j_call: TRBJ2-2; v_call: TRBV4-1; d_call: TRBD2; cdr3_nt: TGCGCCAGCAGCCCGACTAGCGGGGGGGCGAAAGCCGGGGAGCTGTTTTTT; cdr3_aa: CASSPTSGGAKAGELFF
j_call: TRBJ2-7; v_call: TRBV5-1; d_call: TRBD2; cdr3_nt: TGCGCCAGCAGCCTAAAACCCTTAGGCCTAGCGGATACTCTACGAGAGCAGTACTTC; cdr3_aa: CASSLKPLGLADTLREQYF
j_call: TRBJ1-1; v_call: TRBV18; d_call: -; cdr3_nt: TGTGCCAGCTCACCAAGCAGCTCAAGTGAAGCTTTCTTT; cdr3_aa: CASSPSSSSEAFF